These T cell receptor beta chains were read from a single sample in a study of vaccination effects on CD4 cells after COVID-19. Their target antigens are unknown. TCRdb's table, derived via immunoSEQ multiplex PCR, lists solely in-frame clones and lacks some. The sample lists about 45,000 clones, over 60% occurring once. The source material was CD4+ T cells from PBMCs cultured without peptide, sampled after COVID-19 vaccination. The receptor source for this set is a human donor who received a COVID-19 vaccine. Both conserved end residues are part of each CDR3. The D gene is left open where the match is weak. Rows give clone size only sometimes, using once, few, many, or a class for an expanded clone.

length,J,size,V,D,DNA,CDR3
14,TRBJ1-2,few,TRBV5-4,.,TGTGCCAGCAGCTTGGATACAGGATCAATTGGCTACACCTTC,CASSLDTGSIGYTF
15,TRBJ2-3,once,TRBV2,.,TGTGCCAGCAGTGAATCCCCGGGACCCACAGATACGCAGTATTTT,CASSESPGPTDTQYF
13,TRBJ2-7,.,TRBV7-2,.,TGTGCCAGCAGGTCGAGCGGGTTGGGAGAGCAGTACTTC,CASRSSGLGEQYF
15,TRBJ1-6,.,TRBV27,TRBD1,TGTGCCAGCAGGACAGGGATCGGGGTTAATTCACCCCTCCACTTT,CASRTGIGVNSPLHF
13,TRBJ2-1,few,TRBV11-2,.,TGTGCCAGCAGCTTAGATCGGGCCCGTGAGCAGTTCTTC,CASSLDRAREQFF
17,TRBJ2-5,few,TRBV5-1,.,TGCGCCAGCAGCGCCGGGACATCCCTTGGAAGTCGAGAGACCCAGTACTTC,CASSAGTSLGSRETQYF
12,TRBJ1-2,.,TRBV5-6,.,TGTGCCAGCAGCTTGGCCGGGTATGGCTACACCTTC,CASSLAGYGYTF
11,TRBJ1-2,.,TRBV7-8,.,TGTGCCAGCAGCCAGCAGGGTGGCTACACCTTC,CASSQQGGYTF
11,TRBJ2-1,once,TRBV5-4,.,TGTGCCAGCAGCTTTATCAATGAGCAGTTCTTC,CASSFINEQFF
17,TRBJ2-5,.,TRBV7-2,.,TGTGCCAGCAGCTTAGTCGGTGGGCGGGGTGGCGCGGAGACCCAGTACTTC,CASSLVGGRGGAETQYF
16,TRBJ2-3,.,TRBV19,TRBD1,TGTGCCAGTAGTAGGACCCCACAGGGGGCTACAGATACGCAGTATTTT,CASSRTPQGATDTQYF
13,TRBJ1-1,.,TRBV11-2,.,TGTGCCAGCAGCTTAGATCGGGACACTGAAGCTTTCTTT,CASSLDRDTEAFF
13,TRBJ1-1,.,TRBV27,.,TGTGCCAGCATCCCCTTGGGTCGGGTGACAGCTTTCTTT,CASIPLGRVTAFF
17,TRBJ2-3,.,TRBV4-2,TRBD2,TGTGCCAGCAGCCAAGGGAGCCTAGCGGCTAGCACAGATACGCAGTATTTT,CASSQGSLAASTDTQYF
13,TRBJ1-2,.,TRBV29-1,.,TGCAGCGCGGACGCCCCCGGAGGCTATGGCTACACCTTC,CSADAPGGYGYTF
15,TRBJ2-2,few,TRBV5-1,TRBD2,TGCGCCAGCAGCTTGCGCGGGGGGGCCACCGGGGAGCTGTTTTTT,CASSLRGGATGELFF
14,TRBJ1-3,.,TRBV27,.,TGTGCCAGCAGTTTGGAGGTGATTGTACACACCATATATTTT,CASSLEVIVHTIYF
15,TRBJ2-5,.,TRBV6-2/TRBV6-3,.,.,CASSSSGGPGGTQYF
13,TRBJ1-2,.,TRBV30,TRBD1,TGTGCCTGGGGGAAGACAGGGCGACTTGGCTACACCTTC,CAWGKTGRLGYTF
15,TRBJ2-7,.,TRBV10-3,.,TGTGCCATCAGTGAACTCTTCGGGACGCACTACGAGCAGTACTTC,CAISELFGTHYEQYF
15,TRBJ2-3,.,TRBV15,.,TGTGCCACCAGCCTTGGGGGGTCCCTGATAGATACGCAGTATTTT,CATSLGGSLIDTQYF
14,TRBJ1-4,.,TRBV5-6,.,TGTGCCAGCAGCACGGGATTGGTTAATGAAAAACTGTTTTTT,CASSTGLVNEKLFF